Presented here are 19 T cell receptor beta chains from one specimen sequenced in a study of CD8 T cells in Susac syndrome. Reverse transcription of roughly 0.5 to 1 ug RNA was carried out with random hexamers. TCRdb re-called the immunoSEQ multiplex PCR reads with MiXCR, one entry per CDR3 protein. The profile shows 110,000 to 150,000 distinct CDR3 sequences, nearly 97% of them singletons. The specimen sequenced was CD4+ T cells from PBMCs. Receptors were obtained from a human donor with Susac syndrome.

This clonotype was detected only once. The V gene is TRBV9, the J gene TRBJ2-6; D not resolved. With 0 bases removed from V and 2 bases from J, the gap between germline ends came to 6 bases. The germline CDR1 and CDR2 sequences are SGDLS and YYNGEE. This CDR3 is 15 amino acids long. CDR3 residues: CASSVDGAGANVLTF. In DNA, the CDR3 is TGTGCCAGCAGCGTAGATGGGGCTGGGGCCAACGTCCTGACTTTC.

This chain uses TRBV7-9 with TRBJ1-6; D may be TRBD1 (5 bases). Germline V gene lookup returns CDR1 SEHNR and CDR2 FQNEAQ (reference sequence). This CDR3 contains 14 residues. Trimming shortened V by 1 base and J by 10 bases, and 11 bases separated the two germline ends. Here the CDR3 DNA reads TGTGCCAGCAGCTTAGGGGGAAGGGACTCACCCCTCCACTTT. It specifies CASSLGGRDSPLHF.

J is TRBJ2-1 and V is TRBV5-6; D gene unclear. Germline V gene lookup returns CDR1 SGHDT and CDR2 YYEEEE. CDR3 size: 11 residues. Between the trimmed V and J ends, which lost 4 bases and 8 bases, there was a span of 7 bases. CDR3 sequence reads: CASSRRYEQFF. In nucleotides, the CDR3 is TGTGCCAGCAGCCGAAGGTATGAGCAGTTCTTC.

CDR3: CASSLVPGREQFF. The CDR3, as DNA: TGTGCCAGCAGCTTAGTCCCGGGGCGCGAGCAGTTCTTC. The chain links TRBV11-2 to TRBJ2-1; D may match TRBD1 or TRBD2 (5 bases each). The germline gives CDR1 SGHAT, CDR2 FQNNGV. V dropped 1 base and J dropped 10 bases, with 11 bases sitting between them. The CDR3 totals 13 residues. The full variable domain, its missing parts supplied by reference TRBV11-2 and TRBJ2-1, is EAGVAQSPRYKIIEKRQSVAFWCNPISGHATLYWYQQILGQGPKLLIQFQNNGVVDDSQLPKDRFSAERLKGVDSTLKIQPAKLEDSAVYLCASSLVPGREQFFGPGTRLTVL.

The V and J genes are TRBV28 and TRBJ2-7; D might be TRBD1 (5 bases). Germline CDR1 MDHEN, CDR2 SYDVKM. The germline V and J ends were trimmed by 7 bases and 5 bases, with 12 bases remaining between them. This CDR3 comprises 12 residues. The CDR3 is CASTLSGHEQYF. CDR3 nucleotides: TGTGCCAGCACTCTATCAGGGCACGAGCAGTACTTC.

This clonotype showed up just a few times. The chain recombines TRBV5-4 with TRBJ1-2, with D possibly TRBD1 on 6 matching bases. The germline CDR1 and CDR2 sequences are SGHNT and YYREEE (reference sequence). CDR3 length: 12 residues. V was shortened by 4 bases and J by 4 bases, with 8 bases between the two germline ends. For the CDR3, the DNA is TGTGCCAGCAGCGTGGACAGCTATGGCTACACCTTC. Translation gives CASSVDSYGYTF.

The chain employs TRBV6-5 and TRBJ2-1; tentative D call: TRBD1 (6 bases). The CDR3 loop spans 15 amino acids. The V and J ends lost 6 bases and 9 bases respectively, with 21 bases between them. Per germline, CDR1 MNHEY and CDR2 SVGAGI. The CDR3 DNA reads TGTGCCAGCAGCCGTACGAGCCCGACAGGACGTGAGCAGTTCTTC. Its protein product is CASSRTSPTGREQFF.

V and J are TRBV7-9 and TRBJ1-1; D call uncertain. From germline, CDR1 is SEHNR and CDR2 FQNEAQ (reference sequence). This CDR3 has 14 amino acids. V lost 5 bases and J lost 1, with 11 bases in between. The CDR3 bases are TGTGCCAGCAGCGAGAGACGTGAGAACACTGAAGCTTTCTTT. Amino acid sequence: CASSERRENTEAFF.

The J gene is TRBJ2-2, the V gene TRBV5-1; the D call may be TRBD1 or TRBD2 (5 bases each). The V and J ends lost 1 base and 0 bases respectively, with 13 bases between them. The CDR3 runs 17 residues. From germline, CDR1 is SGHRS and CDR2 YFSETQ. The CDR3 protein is CASSLTSGTTNTGELFF. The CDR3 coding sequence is TGCGCCAGCAGCTTGACGTCCGGGACGACGAACACCGGGGAGCTGTTTTTT.

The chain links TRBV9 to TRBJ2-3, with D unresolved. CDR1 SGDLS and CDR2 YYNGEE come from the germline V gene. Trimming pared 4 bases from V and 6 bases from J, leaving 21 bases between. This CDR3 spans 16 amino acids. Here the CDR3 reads CASSPPGPLMIDTQYF. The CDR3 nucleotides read TGTGCCAGCAGCCCCCCCGGACCATTGATGATTGATACGCAGTATTTT.

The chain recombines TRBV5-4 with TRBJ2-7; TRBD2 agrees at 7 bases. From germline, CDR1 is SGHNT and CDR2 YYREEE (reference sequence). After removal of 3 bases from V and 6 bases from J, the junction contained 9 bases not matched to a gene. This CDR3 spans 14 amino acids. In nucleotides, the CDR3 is TGTGCCAGCAGCTCGCCTAGCGGAGGGATCGAGCAGTACTTC. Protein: CASSSPSGGIEQYF.

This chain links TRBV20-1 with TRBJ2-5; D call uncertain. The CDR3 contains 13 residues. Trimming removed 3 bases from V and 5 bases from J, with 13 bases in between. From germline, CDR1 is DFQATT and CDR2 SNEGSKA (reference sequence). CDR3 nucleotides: TGCAGTGCTAGGGACCCATTCAGGGAGACCCAGTACTTC. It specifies CSARDPFRETQYF.

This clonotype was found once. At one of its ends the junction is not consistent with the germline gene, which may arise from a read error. The CDR3 coding sequence is TGCGCCAGCAACCCGGGCTTCACTAGCGGCACAGATACGCAGTATTTT. Protein sequence: CASNPGFTSGTDTQYF. This chain links TRBV6-1 with TRBJ2-3; 7 bases map to TRBD2. The length of the CDR3 is 16 residues. The germline gives CDR1 MNHNS, CDR2 SASEGT.

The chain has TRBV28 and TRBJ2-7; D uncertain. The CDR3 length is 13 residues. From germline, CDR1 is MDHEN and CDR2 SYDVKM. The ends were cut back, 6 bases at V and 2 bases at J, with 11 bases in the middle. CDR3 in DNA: TGTGCCAGCAGATACACATCAACCTACGAGCAGTACTTC. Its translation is CASRYTSTYEQYF.

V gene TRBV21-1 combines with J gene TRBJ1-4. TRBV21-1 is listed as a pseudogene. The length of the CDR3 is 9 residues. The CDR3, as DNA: TGTGTTACATACGGAAAACTGTTTTTT. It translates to CVTYGKLFF.

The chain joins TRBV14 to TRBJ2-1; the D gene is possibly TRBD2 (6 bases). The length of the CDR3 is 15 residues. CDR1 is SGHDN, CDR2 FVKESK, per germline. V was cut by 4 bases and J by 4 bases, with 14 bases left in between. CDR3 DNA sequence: TGTGCCAGCAGCCCGACGGGGACTTCGTACAATGAGCAGTTCTTC. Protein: CASSPTGTSYNEQFF.

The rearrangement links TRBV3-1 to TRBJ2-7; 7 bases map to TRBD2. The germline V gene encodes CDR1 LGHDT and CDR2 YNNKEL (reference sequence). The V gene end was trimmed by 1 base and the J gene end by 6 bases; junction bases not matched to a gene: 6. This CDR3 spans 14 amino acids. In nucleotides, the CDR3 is TGTGCCAGCAGCCAAGGTCACCAGCGGGGCGAGCAGTACTTC. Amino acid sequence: CASSQGHQRGEQYF.

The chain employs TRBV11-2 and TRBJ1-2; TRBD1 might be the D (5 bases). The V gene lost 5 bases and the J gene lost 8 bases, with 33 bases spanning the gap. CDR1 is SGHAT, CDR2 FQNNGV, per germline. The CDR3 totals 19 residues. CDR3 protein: CASSRSLERGLPLGEGYTF. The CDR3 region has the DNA TGTGCCAGCAGCAGGAGCCTAGAGCGGGGACTGCCTTTGGGTGAGGGCTACACCTTC.

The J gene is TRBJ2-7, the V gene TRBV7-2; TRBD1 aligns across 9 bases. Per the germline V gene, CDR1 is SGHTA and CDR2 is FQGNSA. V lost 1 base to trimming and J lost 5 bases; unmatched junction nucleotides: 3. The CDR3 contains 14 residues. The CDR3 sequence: CASSLEQGANEQYF. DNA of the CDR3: TGTGCCAGCAGCTTAGAACAGGGGGCGAACGAGCAGTACTTC.